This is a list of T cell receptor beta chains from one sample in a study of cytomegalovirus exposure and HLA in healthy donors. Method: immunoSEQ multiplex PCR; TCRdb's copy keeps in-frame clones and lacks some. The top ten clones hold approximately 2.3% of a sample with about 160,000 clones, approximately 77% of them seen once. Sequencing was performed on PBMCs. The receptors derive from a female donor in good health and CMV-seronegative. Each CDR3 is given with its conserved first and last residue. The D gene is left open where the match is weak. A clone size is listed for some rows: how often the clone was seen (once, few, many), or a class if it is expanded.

CDR3 protein: CASSPVAGEYNEQFF; D gene: TRBD2; J gene: TRBJ2-1; V gene: TRBV4-1; clone size: once
CDR3 protein: CASSPPEHSGVLYGYTF; D gene: NA; J gene: TRBJ1-2; V gene: TRBV18; clone size: NA
CDR3 protein: CASSTRTGGNTEAFF; D gene: TRBD1; J gene: TRBJ1-1; V gene: TRBV5-1; clone size: NA
CDR3 protein: CASSLRGGSPLHF; D gene: NA; J gene: TRBJ1-6; V gene: TRBV5-6; clone size: NA
CDR3 protein: CASSGRQGANTEAFF; D gene: TRBD1; J gene: TRBJ1-1; V gene: TRBV7-2; clone size: NA
CDR3 protein: CASTDPRDSGNTEAFF; D gene: TRBD1; J gene: TRBJ1-1; V gene: TRBV6-6; clone size: NA
CDR3 protein: CASSERGTGEAFF; D gene: TRBD1; J gene: TRBJ1-1; V gene: TRBV10-1; clone size: NA
CDR3 protein: CASSPQASGQGARNIQYF; D gene: TRBD1; J gene: TRBJ2-4; V gene: TRBV7-2; clone size: NA
CDR3 protein: CASSLRGVRQPQHF; D gene: NA; J gene: TRBJ1-5; V gene: TRBV11-2; clone size: few
CDR3 protein: CASSSRTGSWTDTQYF; D gene: TRBD1; J gene: TRBJ2-3; V gene: TRBV7-2; clone size: NA
CDR3 protein: CASSLRLAGAYEQYF; D gene: TRBD2; J gene: TRBJ2-7; V gene: TRBV7-2; clone size: NA
CDR3 protein: CASSPNEGGQPQHF; D gene: NA; J gene: TRBJ1-5; V gene: TRBV18; clone size: NA
CDR3 protein: CASNPDSGGYTF; D gene: NA; J gene: TRBJ1-2; V gene: TRBV6-6; clone size: NA
CDR3 protein: CASSTGSSNYGYTF; D gene: NA; J gene: TRBJ1-2; V gene: TRBV2; clone size: NA
CDR3 protein: CASTQTGTGTEAFF; D gene: TRBD1; J gene: TRBJ1-1; V gene: TRBV6-1; clone size: NA
CDR3 protein: CASSPRTEKSNTIYF; D gene: NA; J gene: TRBJ1-3; V gene: TRBV18; clone size: NA